The source of this TCR beta chain is a study of blood T cell repertoires in COVID-19. Overall study: From the United States, Italy and Spain came samples of acute and convalescent COVID-19.

As handled by the study authors: Estimation of nucleated cell counts relied on the amplification of reference gene primers. Clones were read by immunoSEQ multiplex PCR, and TCRdb kept only the in-frame ones, dropping some. V and J calls and clone size are those listed in that table; D and trimming were worked out from the DNA. The data show 20,000 to 25,000 clones, more than 70% seen once. J gave up 9 bases and V 1 base, and 13 bases lay outside the gene matches. CDR1 and CDR2 from the germline V gene are KGHDR and SFDVKD. The length of the CDR3 is 18 residues. Sequencing was performed on peripheral blood. The chain recombines TRBV24-1 with TRBJ2-1; 11 bases are a match to TRBD2. The TCR comes from a human donor in a cohort sampled during active COVID-19. The donor label of this sample is uncertain. This chain's CDR3 is CATSDFAPSGRSRLEQFF. For the CDR3, the DNA is TGTGCCACCAGTGATTTTGCGCCTAGCGGGAGGTCCCGTCTTGAGCAGTTCTTC.